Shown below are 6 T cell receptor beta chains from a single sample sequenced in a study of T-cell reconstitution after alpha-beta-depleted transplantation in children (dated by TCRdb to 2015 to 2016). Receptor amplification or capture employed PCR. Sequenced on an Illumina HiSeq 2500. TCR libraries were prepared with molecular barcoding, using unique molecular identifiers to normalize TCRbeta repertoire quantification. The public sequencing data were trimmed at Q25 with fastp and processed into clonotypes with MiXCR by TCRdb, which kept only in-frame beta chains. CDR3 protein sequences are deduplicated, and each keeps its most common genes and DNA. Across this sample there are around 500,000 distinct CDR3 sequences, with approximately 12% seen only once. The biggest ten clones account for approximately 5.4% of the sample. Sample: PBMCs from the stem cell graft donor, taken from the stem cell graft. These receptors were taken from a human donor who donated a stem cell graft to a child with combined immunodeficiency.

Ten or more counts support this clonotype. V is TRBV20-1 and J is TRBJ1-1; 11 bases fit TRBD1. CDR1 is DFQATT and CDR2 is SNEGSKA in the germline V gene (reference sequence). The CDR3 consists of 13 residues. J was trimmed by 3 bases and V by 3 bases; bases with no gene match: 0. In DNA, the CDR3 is TGCAGTGCTAGGGGACAGGGGGACACTGAAGCTTTCTTT. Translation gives CSARGQGDTEAFF.

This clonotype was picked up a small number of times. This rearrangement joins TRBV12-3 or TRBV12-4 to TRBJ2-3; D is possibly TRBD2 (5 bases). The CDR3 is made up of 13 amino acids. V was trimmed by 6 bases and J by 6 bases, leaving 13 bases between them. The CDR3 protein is CASSPVTGDTQYF. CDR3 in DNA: TGTGCCAGCAGCCCCGTCACGGGGGATACGCAGTATTTT.

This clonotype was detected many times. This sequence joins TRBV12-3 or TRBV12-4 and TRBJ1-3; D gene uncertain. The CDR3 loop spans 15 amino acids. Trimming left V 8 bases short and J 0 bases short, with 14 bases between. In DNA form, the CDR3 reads TGTGCCAGCGGTGTTTCGGGGAGCTCTGGAAACACCATATATTTT. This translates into CASGVSGSSGNTIYF.

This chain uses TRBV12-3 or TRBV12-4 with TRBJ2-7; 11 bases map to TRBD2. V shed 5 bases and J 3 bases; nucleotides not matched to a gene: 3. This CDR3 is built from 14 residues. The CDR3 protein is CASSKLAGDYEQYF. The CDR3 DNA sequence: TGTGCCAGCAGTAAACTAGCGGGAGACTACGAGCAGTACTTC.

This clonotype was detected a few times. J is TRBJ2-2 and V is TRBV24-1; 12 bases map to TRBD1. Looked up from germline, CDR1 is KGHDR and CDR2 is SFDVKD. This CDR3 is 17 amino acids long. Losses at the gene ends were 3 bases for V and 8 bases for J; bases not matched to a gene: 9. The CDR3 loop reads CATSDTIGTGGQGELFF. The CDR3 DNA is TGTGCCACCAGTGATACGATCGGGACAGGGGGCCAGGGGGAGCTGTTTTTT.

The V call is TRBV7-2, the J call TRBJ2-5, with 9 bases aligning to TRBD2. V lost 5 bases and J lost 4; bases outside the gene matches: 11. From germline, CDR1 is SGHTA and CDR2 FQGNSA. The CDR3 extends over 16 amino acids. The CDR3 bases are TGTGCCAGCAGCACAAAACGCGGGGGGGCCGCAGAGACCCAGTACTTC. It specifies CASSTKRGGAAETQYF.